Listed here are 32 T cell receptor beta chains from one sample, sequenced in a study of response to subunit inactivated influenza vaccine. TCRdb analysed the RT-PCR reads with MiXCR anew, one entry per CDR3 protein. The sample lists hundreds of thousands of distinct CDR3 sequences, 7.6% occurring once. The sequencing here drew on PBMCs from blood, taken 23 to 25 months after vaccination. These receptors were taken from a man in his fifties or sixties who received an inactivated influenza vaccine.

This clonotype was detected only a few times. The chain is built from TRBV12-3 or TRBV12-4 and TRBJ1-4, with unresolved D. The length of the CDR3 is 14 residues. V lost 1 base and J lost 10, with 13 bases in between. For the CDR3, the DNA is TGTGCCAGCAGTTTAGATGGCCTGATGGGAAAACTGTTTTTT. It translates to CASSLDGLMGKLFF.

This clonotype was seen many times. The chain has TRBV24-1 and TRBJ2-1; 10 nucleotides align to TRBD1. This CDR3 is built from 16 residues. Looked up from germline, CDR1 is KGHDR and CDR2 is SFDVKD. Germline trimming cut 7 bases from V and 4 bases from J; bases unmatched to any gene: 9. The CDR3 region has the DNA TGTGCCACCAGGGGACGGGGGGACAGGGGATACAATGAGCAGTTCTTC. This gives the protein CATRGRGDRGYNEQFF.

This chain connects TRBV24-1 to TRBJ2-7, with D possibly being TRBD2 (5 bases). There are 13 residues in the CDR3. Germline V gene lookup returns CDR1 KGHDR and CDR2 SFDVKD. Trimming removed 5 bases at V and 7 bases at J, with 14 bases between. In DNA form, the CDR3 reads TGTGCCACCAGTGGTCCGGGAACGGGTGAGCAGTACTTC. Translated: CATSGPGTGEQYF.

As regards this clonotype: The junction and the germline gene differ at one end; a read error may be behind it. This sequence joins TRBV20-1 and TRBJ2-7; 9 nucleotides match TRBD1. From germline, CDR1 is DFQATT and CDR2 SNEGSKA (reference sequence). CDR3 length equals 15 residues. The CDR3 reads CSLTGGEAISYEQHF. The DNA of the CDR3 is TGCAGCTTGACAGGGGGGGAAGCCATCTCCTACGAGCAGCACTTC.

There are a few counts of this clonotype. The CDR3 spells CASSSRASGISSTDTQYF. The DNA of the CDR3 is TGTGCCAGCAGCTCCCGGGCTAGCGGGATATCTAGCACAGATACGCAGTATTTT. V usage is TRBV7-3 and J usage is TRBJ2-3, with 9 bases that match TRBD2. This CDR3 contains 18 residues. Germline trimming cut 4 bases from V and 0 bases from J; bases unmatched to any gene: 11. CDR1 is SGHTA and CDR2 is FQGTGA in the germline V gene. The entire variable domain, with the rest obtained from reference TRBV7-3 and TRBJ2-3, is as follows: GAGVSQTPSNKVTEKGKYVELRCDPISGHTALYWYRQSLGQGPEFLIYFQGTGAADDSGLPNDRFFAVRPEGSVSTLKIQRTERGDSAVYLCASSSRASGISSTDTQYFGPGTRLTVL.

This chain uses TRBV3-1 with TRBJ2-3, with D possibly matching TRBD1 (6 bases). The CDR3 is 16 amino acids. The V gene's germline CDR1 is LGHDT and CDR2 YNNKEL (reference sequence). The germline V and J ends were trimmed by 4 bases and 4 bases, with 18 bases remaining between them. Here the CDR3 reads CASSPPGTYPSDTQYF. CDR3 DNA sequence: TGTGCCAGCAGCCCCCCCGGGACATATCCTTCAGATACGCAGTATTTT.

This clonotype was observed a handful of times. This chain connects TRBV20-1 to TRBJ2-3; D call uncertain. The CDR3 runs 14 residues. V lost 3 bases, J lost 2 bases, and 12 bases lay in between. Per germline, CDR1 DFQATT and CDR2 SNEGSKA (reference sequence). The CDR3 region is CSASLLRTTDTQYF. The CDR3 region has the DNA TGCAGTGCTAGTCTCCTGAGGACCACAGATACGCAGTATTTT.

Notes on this clonotype: Just one base apart from a much larger clone, this may be a read error. V and J are TRBV12-3 or TRBV12-4 and TRBJ1-5; D possibly corresponds to TRBD1 (5 bases). This CDR3 region has 14 residues. V dropped 7 bases and J dropped 8 bases, with 18 bases sitting between them. DNA of the CDR3: TGTGCCAGCACCATGGGACGGGCGGTTGAGCCCCAGCATTTT. It encodes CASTMGRAVEPQHF.

This clonotype occurred a few times. The chain has TRBV3-1 and TRBJ2-1; 8 nucleotides match TRBD2. Trimming at V came to 1 base and at J to 3 bases, leaving 8 bases not matched to a gene. This CDR3 contains 17 residues. Germline assignment: CDR1 LGHDT and CDR2 YNNKEL (reference sequence). The CDR3, as DNA: TGTGCCAGCAGCCAAGTGTTGGCGGGGGGATTCTACAATGAGCAGTTCTTC. Translated: CASSQVLAGGFYNEQFF.

This clonotype came up many times. The chain links TRBV29-1 to TRBJ2-3; D is ambiguous. The CDR3 length is 11 residues. V was clipped by 2 bases and J by 6 bases, with 6 bases between them. Germline V CDR1 and CDR2: SQVTM, ANQGSEA. DNA for the CDR3: TGCAGCGTTGAACAGAGGGATACGCAGTATTTT. Its protein product is CSVEQRDTQYF.

The chain carries TRBV7-8 and TRBJ2-1; either TRBD1 or TRBD2 may supply D (5 bases each). The CDR3 has 16 amino acids. V lost 5 bases and J lost 2, with 16 bases in between. The germline V gene encodes CDR1 SGHVS and CDR2 FQNEAQ. CDR3 DNA sequence: TGTGCCAGCAGCCCGTGGCCTACGGGACCCTACAATGAGCAGTTCTTC. It specifies CASSPWPTGPYNEQFF.

This clonotype showed up many times. The CDR3 region has the DNA TGTGCCAGCAGTGAATCGGGGACAGATACGCAGTATTTT. Translating it yields CASSESGTDTQYF. The chain has TRBV25-1 and TRBJ2-3, with D possibly TRBD2 on 5 matching bases. V lost 1 base to trimming and J lost 3 bases, with 5 bases between them. The CDR3 length is 13 residues. CDR1 is MGHDK, CDR2 SYGVNS, per germline.

The genes are TRBV20-1 and TRBJ1-5, with unresolved D. V was trimmed by 4 bases and J by 0 bases, leaving 13 bases between them. Germline V gene lookup returns CDR1 DFQATT and CDR2 SNEGSKA (reference sequence). CDR3 length equals 15 residues. The CDR3 loop is CSAKRDGYSNQPQHF. CDR3 DNA sequence: TGCAGTGCTAAACGAGACGGATATAGCAATCAGCCCCAGCATTTT.

Many counts were recorded for this clonotype. The V and J genes are TRBV21-1 and TRBJ2-7; the listed D gene, TRBD2, was not tested against the DNA. TRBV21-1 is an annotated pseudogene. This CDR3 contains 13 residues. The CDR3 DNA follows: TGTGCCAGCAGCAATCTATCCCAGGGAGAGCAGTACTTC. It is translated as CASSNLSQGEQYF.

The chain links TRBV7-9 to TRBJ2-1; D could derive from TRBD1 or TRBD2 (5 bases each). The germline V and J ends were trimmed by 5 bases and 0 bases, with 14 bases remaining between them. The CDR3 has 16 residues. Germline values: CDR1 SEHNR, CDR2 FQNEAQ (reference sequence). CDR3 nucleotide sequence: TGTGCCAGCAGCCCGGGGCCGACTCGCTCCTACAATGAGCAGTTCTTC. As protein: CASSPGPTRSYNEQFF.

The chain is built from TRBV20-1 and TRBJ2-5; D ambiguous. Germline lookup yields CDR1 DFQATT and CDR2 SNEGSKA (reference sequence). Trimming shortened V by 2 bases and J by 1 base, and 11 bases separated the two germline ends. The CDR3 runs 14 residues. The CDR3 DNA follows: TGCAGTGCTAGACGGCTCCTTGGCCAAGAGACCCAGTACTTC. This translates into CSARRLLGQETQYF.

The table lists this clonotype with many counts. The rearrangement uses TRBV6-1 and TRBJ1-2; 7 bases match TRBD1. V gave up 8 bases and J gave up 1 base; unmatched junction bases: 13. The CDR3 is made up of 16 amino acids. Germline CDR1 and CDR2: MNHNS and SASEGT. The CDR3: CASAPGRDRINYGYTF. CDR3 bases: TGTGCCAGCGCCCCGGGCAGGGACAGAATTAACTATGGCTACACCTTC.

V usage is TRBV27 and J usage is TRBJ2-1; TRBD1 aligns across 9 bases. The CDR3 runs 16 residues. Trimming cost V 5 bases and J 4 bases; bases outside gene matches: 9. CDR1 is MNHEY, CDR2 SMNVEV, per germline (reference sequence). The chain's CDR3 is CASSKQGAYGYNEQFF. In DNA, the CDR3 is TGTGCCAGCAGTAAACAGGGGGCGTATGGTTACAATGAGCAGTTCTTC.

As concerns this clonotype: This clone may be a read error of a much larger clone one base away. The chain combines TRBV4-3 with TRBJ2-1; 7 bases are a match to TRBD2. Germline-derived CDR1 and CDR2 are LGHNA and YSLEER. CDR3 length equals 17 residues. This chain's CDR3 is CASNQYFSLAEDNEQFF. The DNA of the CDR3 is TGCGCCAGCAACCAATACTTTTCCCTAGCGGAGGACAATGAGCAGTTCTTC.

The table lists this clonotype with a few counts. The V gene is TRBV2, the J gene TRBJ1-1; 9 nucleotides line up with TRBD1. Per the germline V gene, CDR1 is SNHLY and CDR2 is FYNNEI. The trim removed 6 bases at V and 0 bases at J, leaving 2 bases unmatched. CDR3 length equals 14 residues. CDR3 loop: CASRTGGMNTEAFF. The CDR3 DNA reads as TGTGCCAGCAGGACAGGGGGTATGAACACTGAAGCTTTCTTT.

The chain employs TRBV20-1 and TRBJ2-1; TRBD2 matches 12 bases. Germline V gene data show CDR1 as DFQATT and CDR2 as SNEGSKA (reference sequence). The CDR3 consists of 16 residues. V lost 3 bases and J lost 4; bases outside the gene matches: 7. CDR3 loop: CSASSPTSGSYNEQFF. CDR3 DNA sequence: TGCAGTGCTAGCTCCCCGACTAGCGGGAGTTACAATGAGCAGTTCTTC.

Concerning this clonotype itself: With a much larger clone just one base away, this may be a read error. The J gene is TRBJ1-1, the V gene TRBV11-2; TRBD1 is a possible D gene (5 bases). The CDR3 covers 19 residues. CDR1 is SGHAT and CDR2 is FQNNGV in the germline V gene. The CDR3 spells CASSLSFLAGRRLNTETFF. Written as DNA, the CDR3 is TGTGCCAGCAGCTTAAGTTTTCTTGCGGGACGGCGATTGAACACTGAAACTTTCTTT.

This clonotype appeared a few times. The CDR3 coding sequence is TGTGCCAGCAGGAAAACTAGCGGGAGTTTAGACAATGAGCAGTTCTTC. Its protein product is CASRKTSGSLDNEQFF. The chain is built from TRBV27 and TRBJ2-1; 11 positions agree with TRBD2. Germline V CDR1 and CDR2: MNHEY, SMNVEV (reference sequence). V shed 6 bases and J 5 bases; nucleotides not matched to a gene: 9. This CDR3 has 16 residues.

This clonotype turned up a few times. The rearrangement uses TRBV12-3 or TRBV12-4 and TRBJ2-3; TRBD2 matches at 8 bases. This CDR3 is 14 amino acids long. Trimming at V came to 5 bases and at J to 4 bases, leaving 5 bases not matched to a gene. DNA of the CDR3: TGTGCCAGCAGTATCCGGGGGGGCCCAGATACGCAGTATTTT. Its protein product is CASSIRGGPDTQYF.

J is TRBJ2-2 and V is TRBV24-1; 7 bases are a match to TRBD1. The V gene end was trimmed by 5 bases and the J gene end by 7 bases; junction bases not matched to a gene: 9. The V gene's germline CDR1 is KGHDR and CDR2 SFDVKD. The CDR3 has 15 amino acids. This CDR3 reads CATSGHGTADGELFF. The DNA for the CDR3 is TGTGCCACCAGTGGCCACGGGACAGCGGACGGGGAGCTGTTTTTT.

V and J are TRBV5-5 and TRBJ2-3; no reliable D call. With 5 bases removed from V and 4 bases from J, the gap between germline ends came to 14 bases. This CDR3 comprises 14 residues. CDR1 is SGHKS and CDR2 is YYEKEE in the germline V gene (reference sequence). The CDR3: CASSSGPLADTQYF. The CDR3 DNA is TGTGCCAGCAGTTCCGGGCCTTTGGCAGATACGCAGTATTTT. The whole variable domain, remainder taken from reference TRBV5-5 and TRBJ2-3, is DAGVTQSPTHLIKTRGQQVTLRCSPISGHKSVSWYQQVLGQGPQFIFQYYEKEERGRGNFPDRFSARQFPNYSSELNVNALLLGDSALYLCASSSGPLADTQYFGPGTRLTVL.

Many counts were recorded for this clonotype. The V call is TRBV29-1, the J call TRBJ2-1; TRBD2 matches 8 bases. Germline lookup yields CDR1 SQVTM and CDR2 ANQGSEA. The CDR3 loop spans 14 amino acids. J was trimmed by 16 bases and V by 0 bases; bases with no gene match: 14. CDR3 protein: CSVEERTGTRFPFF. Written as DNA, the CDR3 is TGCAGCGTTGAAGAACGTACCGGGACTAGGTTTCCTTTCTTC.

This chain connects TRBV3-1 to TRBJ1-6; tentative D call: TRBD1 (6 bases). V was cut by 6 bases and J by 7 bases, with 10 bases left in between. Per the germline V gene, CDR1 is LGHDT and CDR2 is YNNKEL (reference sequence). The CDR3 runs 13 residues. The CDR3 sequence is CASSRDINSPLHF. The CDR3 nucleotides read TGTGCCAGCAGTCGGGACATCAATTCACCCCTCCACTTT.

In this sample, this clonotype turned up many times. The V and J genes are TRBV18 and TRBJ2-1; D gene uncertain. The germline V gene has CDR1 KGHSH and CDR2 LQKENI. The CDR3 covers 13 residues. The ends were cut back, 2 bases at V and 0 bases at J, with 2 bases in the middle. CDR3 amino acids: CASSPSSYNEQFF. The CDR3 nucleotides read TGTGCCAGCTCACCAAGCTCCTACAATGAGCAGTTCTTC.

This clonotype was counted a few times. The V and J genes are TRBV25-1 and TRBJ2-5, with 13 bases identical to TRBD2. Unmatched junction bases numbered 15, after V lost 7 bases and J lost 13 bases. CDR3 length: 15 residues. Germline values: CDR1 MGHDK, CDR2 SYGVNS. The DNA for the CDR3 is TGTGCCAGCATCGAGACCGGGACTAGCGGGACTAGACGGTACTTC. Amino acids: CASIETGTSGTRRYF.

This clonotype has just a few counts. V and J are TRBV18 and TRBJ2-3; 10 bases match TRBD2. J gave up 7 bases and V 3 bases, and 13 bases lay outside the gene matches. Germline CDR1 and CDR2: KGHSH and LQKENI. The CDR3 is 17 amino acids. The CDR3 reads CASSPPGLASNGHTQYF. The CDR3 bases are TGTGCCAGCTCACCCCCGGGACTAGCGTCAAACGGGCATACGCAGTATTTT.

This clonotype was observed a handful of times. V usage is TRBV5-1 and J usage is TRBJ2-5; the D is unclear. The CDR3 is made up of 13 amino acids. Trimming took 1 base from V and 5 from J, leaving 9 bases between them. Germline V lookup: CDR1 SGHRS, CDR2 YFSETQ. The CDR3 sequence: CASSLTHGETQYF. DNA of the CDR3: TGCGCCAGCAGCTTGACCCATGGGGAGACCCAGTACTTC.